The next 29 T cell receptor beta chains were all read from a single sample in a study of CXCR3-negative and CXCR3-positive naive CD8 T cells. Libraries of TRB cDNA were made by 5' RACE and carried UMIs. TCRdb reanalyzed the 5' RACE reads and collapses them to one entry per CDR3 protein, without DNA. This sample's table reports 70,000 to 95,000 distinct CDR3 sequences. Sequenced input: naive CXCR3- CD8+ T cells from blood. The subset is: CD45RO-CCR7+CD27+CD95- naive CD8+ T cells lacking CXCR3 (TNR3-). The receptors come from a human donor in good health. Some clones in this sample may be carry-over from other donors' samples.

The chain recombines TRBV29-1 with TRBJ2-7; with no DNA, the TCRdb D assignment of TRBD1 cannot be verified. Per the germline V gene, CDR1 is SQVTM and CDR2 is ANQGSEA. CDR3 length equals 13 residues. CDR3: CSVHTGEAYEQYF.

V is TRBV29-1 and J is TRBJ2-5; lacking DNA, the TRBD2 call made by TCRdb goes unchecked. The CDR3 covers 18 residues. Germline lookup yields CDR1 SQVTM and CDR2 ANQGSEA. The CDR3 loop is CSVEDRRLAGRPSYEQYF.

The rearrangement links TRBV7-2 to TRBJ2-1; TCRdb indicates TRBD1, and absent DNA this call remains unverified. CDR3 length: 14 amino acids. Germline V CDR1 and CDR2: SGHTA, FQGNSA. CDR3 loop: CASSLAGGPDEQFF.

The chain is built from TRBV7-6 and TRBJ2-3; absent DNA, TCRdb's TRBD1 call cannot be checked. The CDR3 runs 16 residues. The germline CDR1 and CDR2 sequences are SGHVS and FNYEAQ. CDR3 amino acids: CASSLERGRVRGTQYF.

The chain has TRBV4-1 and TRBJ1-6. The CDR3 length is 13 residues. The germline gives CDR1 MGHRA, CDR2 YSYEKL. CDR3 sequence reads: CASSQDWGSPLHF.

The chain has TRBV7-9 and TRBJ1-2; no DNA is available, so the TRBD1 call from TCRdb remains unchecked. CDR3 size: 16 residues. CDR1 and CDR2 (germline): SEHNR, FQNEAQ (reference sequence). The CDR3 region is CASSGGGAYANYGYTF. The whole variable domain, remainder taken from reference TRBV7-9 and TRBJ1-2, is DTGVSQNPRHKITKRGQNVTFRCDPISEHNRLYWYRQTLGQGPEFLTYFQNEAQLEKSRLLSDRFSAERPKGSFSTLEIQRTEQGDSAMYLCASSGGGAYANYGYTFGSGTRLTVV.

The chain has TRBV9 and TRBJ2-5; the TCRdb D gene call, TRBD1, has no DNA to confirm it. The CDR3 loop spans 15 amino acids. Germline values: CDR1 SGDLS, CDR2 YYNGEE. The chain's CDR3 is CASSVEDRGEETQYF.

The V call is TRBV6-1, the J call TRBJ1-5; TCRdb calls TRBD1, which cannot be checked without DNA. Germline V gene data show CDR1 as MNHNS and CDR2 as SASEGT. CDR3 length: 17 amino acids. Here the CDR3 reads CASSEAWGQGFNQPQHF.

The chain has TRBV13 and TRBJ2-1; TCRdb calls TRBD1, which cannot be checked without DNA. Germline V lookup: CDR1 PRHDT, CDR2 FYEKMQ (reference sequence). This CDR3 contains 15 residues. This chain's CDR3 is CASSPGRGGSNEQFF.

The chain joins TRBV28 to TRBJ1-1. Germline assignment: CDR1 MDHEN and CDR2 SYDVKM. This CDR3 contains 14 residues. The CDR3 sequence: CASSLRQLNTEAFF.

The chain combines TRBV29-1 with TRBJ2-1; TCRdb returns TRBD1, unconfirmable since there is no DNA. The CDR3 runs 13 residues. Germline V gene data show CDR1 as SQVTM and CDR2 as ANQGSEA. CDR3 protein: CSVFAGGSGEQFF.

V and J are TRBV4-2 and TRBJ2-7; the D gene TCRdb calls, TRBD2, cannot be checked with no DNA. Per the germline V gene, CDR1 is LGHNA and CDR2 is YNFKEQ. The CDR3 is 16 amino acids. The CDR3 loop reads CASSQDQDSLTYEQYF.

V is TRBV4-1 and J is TRBJ2-7; TCRdb lists TRBD1, though no DNA is available to test this call. The germline gives CDR1 MGHRA, CDR2 YSYEKL. The CDR3 consists of 14 residues. The CDR3 sequence is CASSQGSGAYEQYF.

The V call is TRBV5-1, the J call TRBJ1-5; TCRdb indicates TRBD1, and absent DNA this call remains unverified. Germline CDR1 and CDR2: SGHRS and YFSETQ. This CDR3 spans 15 amino acids. The CDR3 protein is CASSLTGDPNQPQHF.

The chain has TRBV7-9 and TRBJ1-3. Germline V CDR1 and CDR2: SEHNR, FQNEAQ (reference sequence). This CDR3 contains 17 residues. CDR3 protein: CASSYGSAGYSGNTIYF.

The chain joins TRBV9 to TRBJ2-1; TCRdb lists TRBD1, though no DNA is available to test this call. The CDR3 spans 14 residues. Germline CDR1 is SGDLS and CDR2 is YYNGEE. CDR3 residues: CASSVSGTGNQQFF.

V usage is TRBV29-1 and J usage is TRBJ2-7; TCRdb gives TRBD2 as the D gene, but with no DNA this cannot be confirmed. The CDR3 runs 13 residues. Germline-derived CDR1 and CDR2 are SQVTM and ANQGSEA. The CDR3 protein is CSVKGPLDYEQYF.

The chain has TRBV7-9 and TRBJ2-1. This CDR3 is built from 16 residues. Germline values: CDR1 SEHNR, CDR2 FQNEAQ (reference sequence). CDR3 loop: CASSLIGQATYNEQFF.

The V gene is TRBV4-3, the J gene TRBJ1-6; the TCRdb D gene call, TRBD1, has no DNA to confirm it. Germline V CDR1 and CDR2: LGHNA, YSLEER. The CDR3 runs 15 residues. CDR3 region: CASSPNIGGGSPLHF.

V gene TRBV29-1 combines with J gene TRBJ1-1. This CDR3 has 14 residues. In germline, CDR1 is SQVTM, CDR2 ANQGSEA. This chain's CDR3 is CSVIVNGRNTEAFF. The full variable domain, its missing parts supplied by reference TRBV29-1 and TRBJ1-1, is SAVISQKPSRDICQRGTSLTIQCQVDSQVTMMFWYRQQPGQSLTLIATANQGSEATYESGFVIDKFPISRPNLTFSTLTVSNMSPEDSSIYLCSVIVNGRNTEAFFGQGTRLTVV.

This chain joins TRBV29-1 and TRBJ1-1. Germline V lookup: CDR1 SQVTM, CDR2 ANQGSEA. CDR3 length: 12 residues. The CDR3 spells CSVDPGGTEAFF.

CDR3 residues: CSTLGPASYNEQFF. This rearrangement joins TRBV29-1 to TRBJ2-1; TCRdb's D call, TRBD2, is unchecked because there is no DNA. Germline values: CDR1 SQVTM, CDR2 ANQGSEA. This CDR3 has 14 amino acids.

The chain recombines TRBV5-1 with TRBJ1-3; the TCRdb D gene call, TRBD1, has no DNA to confirm it. Germline CDR1 is SGHRS and CDR2 is YFSETQ. CDR3 size: 16 residues. The CDR3 reads CASSPGTGRSGNTIYF.

The gene calls are TRBV28 and TRBJ2-5; TCRdb reports TRBD1, a call that lacks DNA to check it against. The CDR3 sequence is 12 residues long. Germline CDR1 MDHEN, CDR2 SYDVKM. This CDR3 is CASSPGWETQYF.

This chain connects TRBV7-6 to TRBJ2-5; with no DNA, the TCRdb D assignment of TRBD1 cannot be verified. The germline CDR1 and CDR2 sequences are SGHVS and FNYEAQ. The CDR3 covers 17 residues. Here the CDR3 reads CASSLGGPGNIQETQYF.

V is TRBV29-1 and J is TRBJ2-3; the TRBD2 assignment by TCRdb is unverifiable without DNA. CDR3 length: 16 amino acids. Germline V gene sequence: CDR1 SQVTM, CDR2 ANQGSEA. CDR3 protein: CSARGSAGGYGDTQYF.

The rearrangement links TRBV7-9 to TRBJ2-3; TCRdb's D call of TRBD2 is untestable without DNA. The CDR3 sequence is 15 residues long. Germline V gene data show CDR1 as SEHNR and CDR2 as FQNEAQ (reference sequence). This chain's CDR3 is CASSLVNPAADTQYF.

This chain connects TRBV28 to TRBJ2-1; TCRdb reports TRBD2, a call that lacks DNA to check it against. CDR1 is MDHEN and CDR2 is SYDVKM in the germline V gene. The CDR3 has 18 amino acids. CDR3 amino acids: CASSLTSGRAFSYNEQFF.

The chain joins TRBV4-3 to TRBJ2-3; with no DNA, the TCRdb D assignment of TRBD1 cannot be verified. CDR1 and CDR2 (germline): LGHNA, YSLEER. This CDR3 is 13 amino acids long. CDR3 protein: CASSGTVTDTQYF.